Listed here are 15 T cell receptor beta chains from one sample, sequenced in a study of cytomegalovirus exposure and HLA in healthy donors. PCR amplification relied on 60 Vbeta primers (plus 13 Jbeta primers). The table came from immunoSEQ multiplex PCR; TCRdb's copy has only in-frame clones and leaves some out. The sample holds about 120,000 clones, 75% to 90% seen once. The sequencing input was PBMCs. The receptors shown here come from a young man in good health and CMV-seronegative.

The chain couples TRBV28 to TRBJ2-7, with 12 positions matching TRBD2. This CDR3 is built from 18 residues. Per germline, CDR1 MDHEN and CDR2 SYDVKM. J was trimmed by 6 bases and V by 4 bases; bases with no gene match: 16. CDR3 DNA: TGTGCCAGCAGTTCAACCCCCAGACTAGCGGGGGATGGTGGCGAGCAGTACTTC. This gives the protein CASSSTPRLAGDGGEQYF.

The J gene is TRBJ1-5, the V gene TRBV4-2, with TRBD1 matching 9 bases. The V gene's germline CDR1 is LGHNA and CDR2 YNFKEQ. Trimming removed 1 base from V and 4 bases from J; junction bases left unmatched: 2. The CDR3 sequence is 15 residues long. CDR3 sequence (DNA): TGTGCCAGCAGCCAAGGGACAGGGGATAATCAGCCCCAGCATTTT. Its translation is CASSQGTGDNQPQHF.

The chain carries TRBV19 and TRBJ1-4; D is unresolved. Germline V gives CDR1 LNHDA, CDR2 SQIVND (reference sequence). V gave up 3 bases and J gave up 6 bases, with 11 bases separating them. The CDR3 extends over 14 amino acids. The CDR3 sequence: CASSIFGADEKLFF. The CDR3, as DNA: TGTGCCAGTAGTATCTTCGGAGCGGATGAAAAACTGTTTTTT.

This clone appeared a single time. The chain carries TRBV7-9 and TRBJ1-2, with unresolved D. The V gene lost 11 bases and the J gene lost 0 bases, with 16 bases spanning the gap. The V gene's germline CDR1 is SEHNR and CDR2 FQNEAQ (reference sequence). The CDR3 length is 14 residues. The CDR3: CAPGQVGANYGYTF. CDR3 in DNA: TGTGCCCCGGGCCAGGTCGGGGCTAACTATGGCTACACCTTC.

This clone was counted a single time. The chain joins TRBV11-2 to TRBJ2-3, with 9 bases lining up with TRBD2. CDR1 and CDR2 (germline): SGHAT, FQNNGV. The CDR3 has 18 amino acids. V gave up 1 base and J gave up 5 bases; unmatched junction bases: 13. This CDR3 reads CASSLGSLAGLRGDTQYF. The CDR3 DNA reads TGTGCCAGCAGCTTAGGTTCCCTAGCGGGGCTGAGGGGAGATACGCAGTATTTT.

V usage is TRBV5-1 and J usage is TRBJ1-3; 7 positions match TRBD1. This CDR3 has 13 residues. The J segment lost 5 bases and the V segment lost 5 bases, leaving 4 bases of the junction unmatched. The germline V gene encodes CDR1 SGHRS and CDR2 YFSETQ. CDR3 loop: CASRQGQRNTIYF. The CDR3 nucleotides read TGCGCCAGCAGACAGGGACAGAGAAACACCATATATTTT.

J is TRBJ2-7 and V is TRBV10-3, with 10 positions matching TRBD1. Losses at the gene ends were 4 bases for V and 3 bases for J; bases not matched to a gene: 6. The CDR3 has 15 residues. CDR1 ENHRY and CDR2 SYGVKD come from the germline V gene. The CDR3 loop reads CAISATGQGGYEQYF. The CDR3 bases are TGTGCCATCAGTGCCACCGGACAGGGGGGCTACGAGCAGTACTTC.

The chain couples TRBV7-9 to TRBJ1-6; 10 nucleotides agree with TRBD1. CDR1 is SEHNR and CDR2 is FQNEAQ in the germline V gene (reference sequence). The CDR3 is made up of 17 amino acids. V dropped 1 base and J dropped 13; count of bases not matched to a gene: 13. The CDR3, as DNA: TGTGCCAGCAGCTTAGGACAGGGGGCAATAAGAGGGGAGCCCCTCCACTTT. Translating gives CASSLGQGAIRGEPLHF.

V and J are TRBV11-2 and TRBJ2-3; 15 bases fit TRBD2. Trimming removed 5 bases from V and 11 bases from J; junction bases left unmatched: 17. Germline V gene data show CDR1 as SGHAT and CDR2 as FQNNGV. CDR3 length equals 18 residues. The DNA for the CDR3 is TGTGCCAGCAGCATATTCGGACTAGCGGGGGGGCTCCGCATGGAGCAGTATTTT. This gives the protein CASSIFGLAGGLRMEQYF.

This clone was counted a single time. The V call is TRBV4-1, the J call TRBJ2-3; TRBD2 is a possible D gene (5 bases). V lost 4 bases, J lost 2 bases, and 16 bases lay in between. The CDR3 covers 16 residues. Germline V gives CDR1 MGHRA, CDR2 YSYEKL. CDR3 amino acids: CASSPGTLGPTDTQYF. The CDR3 DNA reads TGCGCCAGCAGCCCCGGCACACTAGGGCCCACAGATACGCAGTATTTT.

The V gene is TRBV29-1, the J gene TRBJ1-2, with TRBD1 identical over 8 bases. The CDR3 contains 12 residues. Germline trimming cut 6 bases from V and 3 bases from J; bases unmatched to any gene: 3. Germline CDR1 SQVTM, CDR2 ANQGSEA. The CDR3 is CSVPTGDYGYTF. CDR3 sequence (DNA): TGCAGCGTCCCGACAGGGGACTATGGCTACACCTTC.

The CDR3 DNA reads TGCGCCAGCAGCTTGGGTGTAACAACTGAAGCTTTCTTT. Amino acid sequence: CASSLGVTTEAFF. The chain employs TRBV5-1 and TRBJ1-1, with D unresolved. V was trimmed by 0 bases and J by 5 bases, leaving 8 bases between them. The CDR3 has 13 residues. Germline V gene sequence: CDR1 SGHRS, CDR2 YFSETQ.

With regard to this clone: At one end, the junction sequence differs from germline, possibly due to a read error. This chain links TRBV19 with TRBJ2-4; 7 nucleotides agree with TRBD2. The CDR3 is 16 amino acids. The germline gives CDR1 LNHDA, CDR2 SQIVND (reference sequence). The CDR3 DNA is TGTGCCAGTAGTATAGTACCCGGGGAGGGTGGAAACAGTCAGTACTTC. Protein: CASSIVPGEGGNSQYF.

This rearrangement joins TRBV2 to TRBJ2-5; 9 bases match TRBD2. CDR3 length: 16 residues. Germline V gene data show CDR1 as SNHLY and CDR2 as FYNNEI. V dropped 7 bases and J dropped 4; count of bases not matched to a gene: 13. This chain's CDR3 is CASIRNGRGGPETQYF. CDR3 in DNA: TGTGCCAGCATCCGAAATGGGCGGGGGGGCCCAGAGACCCAGTACTTC.

This chain uses TRBV6-4 with TRBJ2-3; TRBD2 is a possible D gene (6 bases). CDR3 length equals 15 residues. Trimming cost V 3 bases and J 7 bases, with 17 bases left between them. Germline V CDR1 and CDR2: MRHNA, SNTAGT. This chain's CDR3 is CASSEFGGTSNTQYF. For the CDR3, the DNA is TGTGCCAGCAGTGAATTTGGCGGGACCTCGAATACGCAGTATTTT.